These T cell receptor beta chains were read from a single sample in a study of T-cell memory formation after mild COVID-19. TCRdb recomputed calls from the 5' RACE reads with MiXCR, one row per CDR3 protein. The sample includes 110,000 or so distinct CDR3 sequences, roughly 20% of them seen just once. The sequenced material came from PBMCs or a T cell subset sorted from them (not recorded which). The receptor set was obtained from a man aged 18-30 years who had mild COVID-19 (a few samples of this study predate the infection). Cell type and time point are not known. Both conserved end residues are part of each CDR3. For some rows the clone size is stated as once, few or many, or as a class when expanded; others skip it.

v_call clone_size cdr3_length cdr3_aa
TRBV5-6 NA 16 CASSSSQSSYNSPLHF
TRBV6-4 many 15 CASSGLAGNTGELFF
TRBV12-3/TRBV12-4 NA 13 CASSPWERETQYF
TRBV10-3 few 17 CAIPLHRVVENTGELFF
TRBV6-6 NA 12 CASSWQNYEQYF
TRBV6-5 few 12 CASSPSRGGYTF
TRBV9 few 12 CASSVGTDTQYF
TRBV6-2/TRBV6-3 few 15 CASTLSGAIYNEQFF
TRBV13 few 13 CASSNGGGTEAFF
TRBV14 NA 17 CASSQDVKVGGNDGYTF
TRBV9 few 15 CASSERGQRVDTQYF
TRBV9 NA 16 CASSARDSLGTDTQYF
TRBV3-1 few 19 CASSQPGGVWGEYTDTQYF
TRBV5-1 once 15 CASSLTGAPNTEAFF
TRBV27 NA 16 CASSLGTSGGSYEQYF
TRBV5-5 few 13 CASSSRVGRELFF
TRBV27 NA 15 CASSLSLALTYGYTF
TRBV11-2 NA 13 CASSPYGTDTQYF
TRBV20-1 NA 19 CSATGVGVHNTIYTGELFF
TRBV4-1 few 16 CASSQDPGANTGELFF
TRBV5-1 many 15 CASSLKFGGTGELFF
TRBV3-1 NA 12 CASSQGLGTQYF
TRBV19 NA 15 CASSIALGSNYEQYF
TRBV12-5 NA 15 CASGLVGSGVYEQYF
TRBV6-5 NA 16 CASRPLAGGPYNEQFF
TRBV7-6 NA 17 CASSFPETSGSTDTQYF
TRBV7-9 few 15 CASSPTIGGKNIQYF
TRBV27 NA 15 CASRIAFLASDEQFF
TRBV5-8 NA 15 CASSLGTYSNQPQHF
TRBV5-6 few 15 CASSPTDRDYNEQFF
TRBV7-2 NA 15 CASSILAGAYNEQFF
TRBV5-1 few 15 CASSLAGGYMYEQFF
TRBV13 few 13 CASSQNNNYEQYF
TRBV6-2/TRBV6-3 few 17 CASSHGTVGRVTGELFF
TRBV20-1 few 13 CSASWATNEKLFF
TRBV6-5 NA 14 CASSPSTGGYGYTF
TRBV5-5 few 15 CASSSGTGPNTEAFF
TRBV7-2 NA 19 CASSSLAGGPRVPYNEQFF
TRBV10-2 NA 14 CASRGGAGGYEQYF
TRBV20-1 NA 15 CSARSSLEMWETQYF
TRBV12-3/TRBV12-4 few 14 CASTKDVRNTEAFF
TRBV20-1 few 15 CSANPGTGENNEQFF
TRBV7-9 few 16 CASSDPGGQGSYEQYF
TRBV4-2 few 17 CASSQDQPRTGGETQYF
TRBV4-1 NA 16 CASSQDTGVIPDTQYF
TRBV13 NA 15 CASSLRAALGGTQYF
TRBV9 NA 14 CASNGQGSTDTQYF